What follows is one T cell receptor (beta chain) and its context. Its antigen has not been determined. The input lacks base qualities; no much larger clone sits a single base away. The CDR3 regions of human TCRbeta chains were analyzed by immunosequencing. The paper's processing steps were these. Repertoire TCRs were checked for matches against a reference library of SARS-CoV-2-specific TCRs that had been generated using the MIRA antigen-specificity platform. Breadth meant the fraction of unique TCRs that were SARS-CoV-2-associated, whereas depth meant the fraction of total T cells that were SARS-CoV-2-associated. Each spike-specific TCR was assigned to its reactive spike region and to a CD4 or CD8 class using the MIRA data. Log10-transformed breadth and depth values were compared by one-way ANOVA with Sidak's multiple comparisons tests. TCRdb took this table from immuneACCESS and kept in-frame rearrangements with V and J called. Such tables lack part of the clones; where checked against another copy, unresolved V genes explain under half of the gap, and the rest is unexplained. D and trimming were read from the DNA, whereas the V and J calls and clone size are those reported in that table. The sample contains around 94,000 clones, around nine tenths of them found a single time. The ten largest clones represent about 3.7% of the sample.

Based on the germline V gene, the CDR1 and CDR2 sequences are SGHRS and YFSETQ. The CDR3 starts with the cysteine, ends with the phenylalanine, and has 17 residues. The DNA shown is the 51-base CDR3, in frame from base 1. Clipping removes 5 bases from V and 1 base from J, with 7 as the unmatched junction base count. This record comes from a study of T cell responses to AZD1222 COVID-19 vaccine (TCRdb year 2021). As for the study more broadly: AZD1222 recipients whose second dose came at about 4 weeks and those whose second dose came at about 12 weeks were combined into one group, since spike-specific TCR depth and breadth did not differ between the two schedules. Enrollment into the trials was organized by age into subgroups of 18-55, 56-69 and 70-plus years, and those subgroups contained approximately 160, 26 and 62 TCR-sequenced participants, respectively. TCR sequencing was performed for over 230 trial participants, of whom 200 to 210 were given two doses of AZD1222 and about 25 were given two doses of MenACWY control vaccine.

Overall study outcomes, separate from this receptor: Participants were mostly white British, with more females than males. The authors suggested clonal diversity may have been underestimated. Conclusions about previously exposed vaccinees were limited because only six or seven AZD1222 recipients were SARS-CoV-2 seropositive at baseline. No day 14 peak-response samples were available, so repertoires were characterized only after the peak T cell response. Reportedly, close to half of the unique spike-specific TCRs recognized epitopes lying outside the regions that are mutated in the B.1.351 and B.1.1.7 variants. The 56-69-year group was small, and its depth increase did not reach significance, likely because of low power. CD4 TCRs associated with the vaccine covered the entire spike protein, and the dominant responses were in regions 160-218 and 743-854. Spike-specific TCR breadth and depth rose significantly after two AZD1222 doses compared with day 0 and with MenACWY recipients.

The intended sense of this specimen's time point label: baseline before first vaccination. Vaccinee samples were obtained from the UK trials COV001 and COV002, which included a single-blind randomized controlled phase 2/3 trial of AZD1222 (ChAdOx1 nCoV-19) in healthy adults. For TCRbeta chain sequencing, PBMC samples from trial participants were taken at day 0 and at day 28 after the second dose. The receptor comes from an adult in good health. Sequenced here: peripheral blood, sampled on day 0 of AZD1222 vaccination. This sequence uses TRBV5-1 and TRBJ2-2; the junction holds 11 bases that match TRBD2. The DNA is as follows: TGCGCCAGCAGGTCAGCTAGCGGGGGGATGAACACCGGGGAGCTGTTTTTT. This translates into CASRSASGGMNTGELFF.